One TCR beta chain is described in this entry. The antigen remains unidentified. This sample was taken from a study of T cells in localized non-small cell lung cancer. The study, taken as a whole, reports: Longer overall survival associated with higher blood T cell density; shorter survival with higher adjacent-lung clonality.

Clones were sequenced by immunoSEQ multiplex PCR, and TCRdb holds only the in-frame ones, with some missing. The table has some 37,000 clones, around 86% seen once. CDR3 length equals 15 residues. CDR1 MNHNS and CDR2 SASEGT come from the germline V gene. With 6 bases clipped from V and 8 bases from J, the junction kept 13 bases outside the gene matches. The receptor's source is a man aged 18-55 years with stage I lung adenocarcinoma. The rearrangement joins TRBV6-1 to TRBJ2-4, with 7 bases that match TRBD1. Source: peripheral blood, taken before any cancer treatment. The CDR3 DNA reads TGTGCCAGCAGCCTACCGACAGGGAAGGGACACATTCAGTACTTC. Its protein product is CASSLPTGKGHIQYF.